Presented here are 15 T cell receptor beta chains from one specimen sequenced in a study of shared clonotypes between healthy human individuals. The assay was immunoSEQ multiplex PCR, and TCRdb's table has in-frame clones only and misses some. The sample lists about 700,000 clones, over 65% occurring once. Sequencing was performed on memory CD4+ T cells sorted from blood. Indicated subset: CD45RA-negative fraction. The receptor source for this set is a woman aged 25 to 39 in good health.

This chain links TRBV18 with TRBJ2-1; TRBD2 matches 13 bases. Germline V gene data show CDR1 as KGHSH and CDR2 as LQKENI. The length of the CDR3 is 17 residues. V trimming: 1 base; J trimming: 7 bases; junction bases outside the gene matches: 7. DNA of the CDR3: TGTGCCAGCTCACCACAGAGGACTAGCGGGAGAGATAATGAGCAGTTCTTC. Translating it yields CASSPQRTSGRDNEQFF. Looking up the rest from reference TRBV18 and TRBJ2-1 gives the full variable domain: NAGVMQNPRHLVRRRGQEARLRCSPMKGHSHVYWYRQLPEEGLKFMVYLQKENIIDESGMPKERFSAEFPKEGPSILRIQQVVRGDSAAYFCASSPQRTSGRDNEQFFGPGTRLTVL.

This clone was counted once. J is TRBJ2-7 and V is TRBV6-5; 11 bases line up with TRBD2. The germline V gene has CDR1 MNHEY and CDR2 SVGAGI. The V gene end was trimmed by 2 bases and the J gene end by 0 bases; junction bases not matched to a gene: 3. The CDR3 extends over 16 amino acids. The DNA for the CDR3 is TGTGCCAGCAGTTACGCTAGCGGGAGGCTCTCCTACGAGCAGTACTTC. Protein product: CASSYASGRLSYEQYF.

The genes are TRBV27 and TRBJ2-1, with 9 bases aligning to TRBD2. The V segment lost 0 bases and the J segment 6 bases; nucleotides outside the gene matches: 3. CDR3 length: 15 amino acids. CDR1 is MNHEY and CDR2 is SMNVEV in the germline V gene (reference sequence). In DNA form, the CDR3 reads TGTGCCAGCAGTTTATCACTAGCGGGCGCCAATGAGCAGTTCTTC. It yields the protein CASSLSLAGANEQFF.

The gene calls are TRBV11-3 and TRBJ2-7, with D perhaps TRBD1 or TRBD2 (5 bases each). V was cut by 5 bases and J by 2 bases, with 10 bases left in between. In germline, CDR1 is SGHNT, CDR2 YENEEA. The CDR3 covers 13 residues. This chain's CDR3 is CASSRGLTYEQYF. The CDR3 DNA reads as TGTGCCAGCAGCCGGGGCCTGACCTACGAGCAGTACTTC.

The gene calls are TRBV18 and TRBJ2-5; no definite D call. CDR1 and CDR2 (germline): KGHSH, LQKENI. The CDR3 runs 13 residues. Trimming removed 3 bases from V and 3 bases from J, with 8 bases in between. The CDR3 loop is CASSPSLEETQYF. The CDR3, as DNA: TGTGCCAGCTCACCGAGTCTCGAAGAGACCCAGTACTTC.

Points on this clone: At the DNA level, this CDR3 is encoded by other sequences in the same sample as well. The chain employs TRBV28 and TRBJ1-4; D not certain. This CDR3 has 12 amino acids. V shed 5 bases and J shed 5 bases, with 6 bases lying between them. Germline V CDR1 and CDR2: MDHEN, SYDVKM. As DNA, the CDR3 is TGTGCCAGCAGTGAATTAAATGAAAAACTGTTTTTT. Translation gives CASSELNEKLFF.

V and J are TRBV7-3 and TRBJ2-6; a possible D gene is TRBD2 (6 bases). CDR3 length: 15 amino acids. Germline V gives CDR1 SGHTA, CDR2 FQGTGA. Between the trimmed V and J ends, which lost 4 bases and 0 bases, there was a span of 7 bases. CDR3 amino acids: CASSWGDSGANVLTF. CDR3 sequence (DNA): TGTGCCAGCAGCTGGGGGGACTCTGGGGCCAACGTCCTGACTTTC.

The chain employs TRBV11-2 and TRBJ1-3; D remains unclear. The V end was cut by 6 bases, the J end by 4 bases, with 13 bases between. This CDR3 has 14 amino acids. Germline-derived CDR1 and CDR2 are SGHAT and FQNNGV. As DNA, the CDR3 is TGTGCCAGCAGTCGGGGTACAACAGGAAACACCATATATTTT. Translation gives CASSRGTTGNTIYF.

The V call is TRBV11-3, the J call TRBJ2-1, with no clear D. The germline CDR1 and CDR2 sequences are SGHNT and YENEEA. This CDR3 contains 12 residues. Between the trimmed V and J ends, which lost 0 bases and 9 bases, there was a span of 6 bases. The CDR3 region is CASSLDMGEQFF. The CDR3 nucleotides read TGTGCCAGCAGCTTAGACATGGGTGAGCAGTTCTTC.

The chain employs TRBV5-1 and TRBJ2-4; TRBD2 agrees at 13 bases. The V gene's germline CDR1 is SGHRS and CDR2 YFSETQ. V was clipped by 4 bases and J by 6 bases; unmatched bases: 10. The CDR3 sequence is 17 residues long. CDR3 nucleotide sequence: TGCGCCAGCAGCGCTGAACCGGGACTAGCGGGAAGAAACATTCAGTACTTC. Translating gives CASSAEPGLAGRNIQYF.

The rearrangement links TRBV20-1 to TRBJ2-5; D gene unclear. The germline CDR1 and CDR2 sequences are DFQATT and SNEGSKA (reference sequence). The CDR3 is 11 amino acids. This CDR3 is CSSLFQETQYF. Written as DNA, the CDR3 is TGCAGCTCCTTGTTTCAAGAGACCCAGTACTTC.

The chain couples TRBV5-6 to TRBJ1-4; D is unresolved. Trimming took 1 base from V and 2 from J, leaving 9 bases between them. CDR1 SGHDT and CDR2 YYEEEE come from the germline V gene. The CDR3 contains 15 residues. The CDR3 DNA is TGTGCCAGCAGCTTGTGGGGTGGGACTAATGAAAAACTGTTTTTT. Its protein is CASSLWGGTNEKLFF.

The CDR3 here is CATSRGAGGTYNEQFF. The CDR3 region has the DNA TGTGCCACCAGCAGAGGGGCAGGGGGCACCTACAATGAGCAGTTCTTC. The genes are TRBV15 and TRBJ2-1; TRBD1 agrees at 8 bases. Germline-derived CDR1 and CDR2 are LNHNV and YYDKDF (reference sequence). Trimming cost V 1 base and J 2 bases; bases outside gene matches: 4. This CDR3 region has 16 residues.

A word on this clone: Other DNA variants within this sample encode the same CDR3. The V call is TRBV5-1, the J call TRBJ2-1, with 7 positions matching TRBD1. V trimming: 4 bases; J trimming: 0 bases; junction bases outside the gene matches: 1. Looked up from germline, CDR1 is SGHRS and CDR2 is YFSETQ. The CDR3 is 14 residues long. As DNA, the CDR3 is TGCGCCAGCAGCCCAGGGGGCTCCTACAATGAGCAGTTCTTC. Its protein product is CASSPGGSYNEQFF. Variable domain in full (rest from reference TRBV5-1 and TRBJ2-1): KAGVTQTPRYLIKTRGQQVTLSCSPISGHRSVSWYQQTPGQGLQFLFEYFSETQRNKGNFPGRFSGRQFSNSRSEMNVSTLELGDSALYLCASSPGGSYNEQFFGPGTRLTVL.

The chain carries TRBV5-1 and TRBJ1-2; no definite D call. Germline CDR1 SGHRS, CDR2 YFSETQ. The V end lost 4 bases, the J end lost 3 bases, and 13 bases lay between the germline ends. This CDR3 has 14 amino acids. This CDR3 reads CASSMGTEYYGYTF. The DNA for the CDR3 is TGCGCCAGCAGCATGGGTACGGAGTACTATGGCTACACCTTC.